Each of the 17 T cell receptor beta chains below was sequenced from the same sample in a study of T cell responses to AZD1222 COVID-19 vaccine. Only in-frame clones appear in the TCRdb table, and some are missing; sequencing was by immunoSEQ multiplex PCR. The data show about 69,000 clones, less than 85% seen once. The material was peripheral blood, obtained 28 days after the second AZD1222 dose. These TCRs come from an adult who received the AZD1222 COVID-19 vaccine.

Written as DNA, the CDR3 is TGCGCCAGCAGCTTGGATGGAGCCAGCAATCAGCCCCAGCATTTT. As protein: CASSLDGASNQPQHF. The chain is built from TRBV5-1 and TRBJ1-5, with D hard to call. This CDR3 spans 15 amino acids. CDR1 SGHRS and CDR2 YFSETQ come from the germline V gene. Trimming removed 0 bases from V and 1 base from J, with 8 bases in between.

The chain recombines TRBV5-1 with TRBJ1-1; D might be TRBD1 (6 bases). CDR1 and CDR2 from the germline V gene are SGHRS and YFSETQ. V lost 4 bases, J lost 6 bases, and 19 bases lay in between. The length of the CDR3 is 15 residues. The CDR3 loop reads CASSQSGTILAEAFF. CDR3 nucleotides: TGCGCCAGCAGCCAATCCGGGACAATTCTTGCTGAAGCTTTCTTT.

The chain joins TRBV18 to TRBJ1-2; D is unclear. The CDR3 contains 13 residues. The germline V gene encodes CDR1 KGHSH and CDR2 LQKENI. V was pared by 0 bases and J by 6 bases, with 8 bases between. CDR3 protein: CASSPPTGDGYTF. For the CDR3, the DNA is TGTGCCAGCTCACCACCGACCGGGGATGGCTACACCTTC. The complete variable domain, with remaining parts taken from reference TRBV18 and TRBJ1-2, reads NAGVMQNPRHLVRRRGQEARLRCSPMKGHSHVYWYRQLPEEGLKFMVYLQKENIIDESGMPKERFSAEFPKEGPSILRIQQVVRGDSAAYFCASSPPTGDGYTFGSGTRLTVV.

V is TRBV11-3 and J is TRBJ2-1; a possible D gene is TRBD1 (6 bases). Trimming left V 6 bases short and J 5 bases short, with 17 bases between. This CDR3 has 15 residues. Germline loops: CDR1 SGHNT, CDR2 YENEEA. CDR3 amino acids: CASRSRQERNNEQFF. DNA for the CDR3: TGTGCCAGCAGATCTAGACAGGAGAGGAACAATGAGCAGTTCTTC.

This clone has a single count. The chain is built from TRBV4-1 and TRBJ1-1, with D perhaps TRBD1 (5 bases). Trimming removed 2 bases at V and 1 base at J, with 8 bases between. The CDR3 covers 14 residues. Germline V gene lookup returns CDR1 MGHRA and CDR2 YSYEKL. The CDR3 spells CASSQQGTNTEAFF. CDR3 coding DNA: TGCGCCAGCAGCCAACAGGGAACGAACACTGAAGCTTTCTTT.

The V and J genes are TRBV19 and TRBJ1-2, with D possibly TRBD1 on 5 matching bases. CDR3 length: 14 residues. Germline loops: CDR1 LNHDA, CDR2 SQIVND (reference sequence). V lost 5 bases, J lost 5 bases, and 15 bases lay in between. This chain's CDR3 is CASSPSTAGYGYTF. The CDR3 coding sequence is TGTGCCAGTAGTCCGTCGACAGCGGGTTATGGCTACACCTTC. The full variable domain, rest sourced from reference TRBV19 and TRBJ1-2, is DGGITQSPKYLFRKEGQNVTLSCEQNLNHDAMYWYRQDPGQGLRLIYYSQIVNDFQKGDIAEGYSVSREKKESFPLTVTSAQKNPTAFYLCASSPSTAGYGYTFGSGTRLTVV.

The chain is built from TRBV5-1 and TRBJ2-2; D call uncertain. The CDR3 has 15 amino acids. In germline, CDR1 is SGHRS, CDR2 YFSETQ. The V end lost 4 bases, the J end lost 7 bases, and 17 bases lay between the germline ends. The CDR3 reads CASSPNSPVSGELFF. The CDR3 nucleotides are TGCGCCAGCAGCCCGAACTCCCCCGTAAGCGGGGAGCTGTTTTTT.

The chain has TRBV5-6 and TRBJ2-7; maybe TRBD1 (7 bases). From germline, CDR1 is SGHDT and CDR2 YYEEEE. This CDR3 region has 12 residues. V was trimmed by 4 bases and J by 6 bases, leaving 11 bases between them. CDR3 residues: CASSPQGGEQYF. The CDR3 DNA reads as TGTGCCAGCAGCCCCCAGGGGGGCGAGCAGTACTTC.

Here the CDR3 DNA reads TGTGCCAGCAGCCCCCGAGACACTGAAGCTTTCTTT. This sequence encodes CASSPRDTEAFF. The chain couples TRBV5-5 to TRBJ1-1; D is uncertain. The CDR3 is 12 residues long. CDR1 and CDR2 from the germline V gene are SGHKS and YYEKEE (reference sequence). V lost 4 bases, J lost 3 bases, and 7 bases lay in between.

V and J are TRBV27 and TRBJ1-5; perhaps TRBD1 as D (5 bases). This CDR3 is built from 14 residues. Trimming removed 6 bases from V and 5 bases from J, with 14 bases in between. Germline CDR1 is MNHEY and CDR2 is SMNVEV (reference sequence). The DNA of the CDR3 is TGTGCCAGCAGGGAACGGGGCACCTATCAGCCCCAGCATTTT. Encoded protein: CASRERGTYQPQHF.

The gene calls are TRBV6-6 and TRBJ1-5; D is perhaps TRBD1 (5 bases). This CDR3 region has 15 residues. The germline CDR1 and CDR2 sequences are MNHNY and SVGAGI (reference sequence). Trimming shortened V by 7 bases and J by 0 bases, and 13 bases separated the two germline ends. The CDR3 sequence is CASKGQLNSNQPQHF. The CDR3 region has the DNA TGTGCCAGCAAGGGGCAGTTAAATAGCAATCAGCCCCAGCATTTT.

The rearrangement joins TRBV5-1 to TRBJ2-1; the match to TRBD2 covers 8 bases. The junction had 7 bases not matched to a gene; V was cut back by 4 bases and J by 7 bases. Germline V lookup: CDR1 SGHRS, CDR2 YFSETQ. This CDR3 has 14 amino acids. In nucleotides, the CDR3 is TGCGCCAGCAGCCCGGGGGGGCCGTCAAATGAGCAGTTCTTC. Translation gives CASSPGGPSNEQFF.

J is TRBJ1-4 and V is TRBV5-4; D is unresolved. The germline V gene encodes CDR1 SGHNT and CDR2 YYREEE (reference sequence). Trimming removed 0 bases at V and 7 bases at J, with 10 bases between. The CDR3 is 14 residues long. The CDR3 sequence: CASSLGISGEKLFF. CDR3 nucleotides: TGTGCCAGCAGCTTGGGCATTTCGGGTGAAAAACTGTTTTTT. Drawing the rest from reference TRBV5-4 and TRBJ1-4, the complete variable domain is ETGVTQSPTHLIKTRGQQVTLRCSSQSGHNTVSWYQQALGQGPQFIFQYYREEENGRGNFPPRFSGLQFPNYSSELNVNALELDDSALYLCASSLGISGEKLFFGSGTQLSVL.

J is TRBJ1-1 and V is TRBV21-1; TRBD1 was called by the table and not checked on the DNA. TRBV21-1 is a pseudogene. This CDR3 is 18 amino acids long. CDR3 region: CAPAVRSPGTGDETEAFF. The DNA for the CDR3 is TGTGCCCCTGCCGTCCGGTCCCCCGGGACAGGGGATGAGACTGAAGCTTTCTTT.

The chain has TRBV12-3 or TRBV12-4 and TRBJ2-6; D remains unclear. The CDR3 extends over 12 amino acids. Between the trimmed V and J ends, which lost 9 bases and 1 base, there was a span of 4 bases. CDR3: CASLSGANVLTF. The CDR3 DNA reads as TGTGCCAGTCTATCTGGGGCCAACGTCCTGACTTTC.

The chain carries TRBV6-5 and TRBJ1-2; 11 bases match TRBD1. CDR3 size: 14 residues. Germline lookup yields CDR1 MNHEY and CDR2 SVGAGI. V lost 9 bases and J lost 2; bases outside the gene matches: 5. The CDR3: CASDRDRGNYGYTF. The CDR3 nucleotides read TGTGCCAGTGACCGGGACAGGGGGAACTATGGCTACACCTTC.

The chain carries TRBV5-4 and TRBJ1-1; 8 nucleotides line up with TRBD1. The CDR3 spans 16 residues. Germline V CDR1 and CDR2: SGHNT, YYREEE (reference sequence). V was pared by 2 bases and J by 0 bases, with 6 bases of the junction left unmatched. CDR3 nucleotide sequence: TGTGCCAGCAGCTTCTGGACAGGGAGCATGAACACTGAAGCTTTCTTT. Its protein product is CASSFWTGSMNTEAFF.